Here is one T cell receptor beta chain with its context. Its antigen is still unknown. No clone much larger than this one lies a single base away; base qualities are absent. Per the germline V gene (reference sequence), LNHNV is the CDR1 and YYDKDF is the CDR2. Trimming takes 6 bases from V and 4 bases from J, and the germline ends sit 7 bases apart. Measured from the cysteine to the phenylalanine, the CDR3 is 13 residues long. Only CDR3 DNA remains: 39 bases, in frame from the first base. This sample was taken from a study of cytomegalovirus exposure and HLA in healthy donors (dated by TCRdb to the late 2010s). For the wider study: An earlier analysis of approximately 640 of the donors reported more than 250 Gb of sequence data and more than 90 million unique TCR beta sequences from roughly 180 million T cells. The later analysis used no new phenotypic data to find candidate immune exposures, relying instead on TCR beta sequences and their occurrence across donors. A later analysis re-examined previously published TCR beta repertoires from more than 550 donors and added high-resolution HLA genotyping to investigate patterns of TCR occurrence. Because of strong linkage in the cohort, four or five DR-DQ haplotypes were treated as single units for association and clustering. In a later genetic analysis, genome-wide SNP genotypes for about three fifths of the roughly 670 donors were used, and that subset was treated as a discovery cohort. Both class I and class II loci were covered by HLA typing, at four-digit resolution. All discovery cohort repertoires had been generated using a single sequencing platform. Among about 370 genotyped donors of the cohort, an average of approximately 240,000 unique TCR beta nucleotide sequences was sequenced per donor, of which roughly 17% were non-productive. The study aimed to test whether cataloging public T cell receptors could reveal signatures of past pathogen exposure. Among the roughly 400 genotyped donors, approximately 81% belonged to the genetic ancestry cluster associated with self-reported Caucasian donors. Besides the first cohort of 666 subjects, a separate validation cohort made up of roughly 120 different subjects was used. High-throughput TCR immunosequencing, statistical association of individual TCRs with disease status, and machine learning were combined to predict cytomegalovirus infection status. About 320 gigabases of sequencing data and some 85 million unique TCR sequences were included in an early release covering about 600 HLA-typed donors. Alongside the repertoire data, information on donor age, sex, ethnicity and CMV serostatus was compiled. Typing coverage differed by locus: A, B, C, DRB1 and DQB1 were typed in about 620-630 donors, DQA1 in 522, DPA1 in approximately 600, and DPB1 in roughly 450. Using immunosequencing, the study profiled T cell repertoires from 666 subjects and related those repertoires to cytomegalovirus serostatus. To decide whether each TCR beta V gene segment behaved as functional or pseudogenic, an earlier analysis of fewer than 750 of the donors relied on high-throughput TCR beta sequencing. What the authors observed across the whole study: In a later analysis, the rate of TCR association differed among HLA loci, with DRB1 alleles having the most associated TCRs and HLA-C alleles having the fewest. In a later analysis, HLA-associated TCR beta chains showed more clonal expansion and lower generation probabilities than non-associated chains that were equally common. The classifier was reported to diagnose cytomegalovirus status with high specificity and sensitivity in both the original and validation cohorts. While some public TCRs were present in many individuals, most TCR sequences turned up only very rarely across donors. Only TCR beta chains were sequenced in this cohort, and the absence of alpha or paired-chain data limited detectable features. About 15 rarely observed V segments, including chromosome 9 orphons, were excluded from the earlier analysis of about 610 of the donors because counts were too low. The only immune exposure information available for the cohort was CMV serostatus. Specific HLA alleles were associated with more than 15,000 TCR beta sequences at a false discovery rate of 0.05 in a later analysis. Because HLA typing was unavailable for some donors at each locus, only the typed subset was used in association tests. V-gene and J-gene trimming of TCR beta chains was associated with a missense DCLRE1C variant in a later genetic analysis, and the association was replicated in an independent cohort. A further reported finding was that TCR beta sequences accurately predicted the HLA-A and HLA-B alleles for most subjects in the first cohort. According to a later analysis, most CMV-associated TCR beta chains appeared to be HLA-restricted, and the HLA associations seemed to be driven largely by CMV exposure. Some IMGT-functional V segments, including TRBV6-2 and TRBV6-3, could not be told apart with the 87-base-pair reads, so those segments were excluded. It was suggested by the authors that the approach could potentially be generalized to other disease states and immunological phenotypes. When HLA alleles, especially DR and DQ, strongly co-occurred, TCR associations were difficult to assign to individual alleles. According to a later genetic analysis, donors in an Asian-associated ancestry cluster had fewer N-insertions in productive TCRs than the approximately 700-donor mean. A total of roughly 160 TCR beta chains were listed by the study as associated with cytomegalovirus. Correlated functional status among segregating V segments might be attributable to linkage disequilibrium, but an unknown experimental factor could not be ruled out. A cluster of highly shared sequence variants was judged likely to represent a technical artifact of the sequencing pipeline. An earlier analysis of 587 of the donors showed that most TCR beta V segments appeared in productive rearrangements either about 87% or about 30% of the time, which broadly matched IMGT annotations. According to a later analysis, parvovirus B19, influenza, CMV and Epstein-Barr virus appeared linked to several top co-occurrence clusters. In vitro tests confirmed that a few of the cytomegalovirus-associated TCR beta chains recognize cytomegalovirus antigens. Roughly uniform sequencing depth across donors was assumed in presence/absence analyses, although this assumption may not hold.

The library was built by means of the immunoSEQ multiplex PCR assay. The multiplex PCR relied on a mix of 60 forward primers for TCR Vbeta segments and 13 reverse primers for TCR Jbeta segments. The CDR3 region of rearranged TCR beta genes was amplified from genomic DNA with a multiplex PCR assay. The amplified TCR beta libraries were sequenced on the Illumina HiSeq System as 87-base-pair reads. Concerning the study's data processing: A later analysis counted some 74 million unique TCR beta chains across the roughly 700 repertoires, and 9 million to 14 million of these chains were shared by at least two donors. To remove PCR and sequencing errors, raw reads were error-corrected and collapsed into unique sequences using a nearest-neighbor algorithm that merged closely related sequences. CDR3 sequences were aligned to IMGT reference sequences to assign V, D and J gene segments. For a sequence to be retained, a match of at least six nucleotides was required to both a V gene segment and a J gene segment. A rearrangement was called productive if the CDR3 had no stop codons and remained in frame with V and J, and every other rearrangement was called non-productive. Following IMGT convention, CDR3 was defined as the stretch from the second conserved V-encoded cysteine to the conserved J-encoded phenylalanine. Sequences without an unambiguous match to a single V gene segment were excluded from the earlier analysis of almost 600 of the donors. In an earlier analysis of some 590 of the donors, a V segment was called functional when productive rearrangements were above 56.7%, and segregating when the standard deviation between donors exceeded 5%. A statistical classification framework was built for diagnosing cytomegalovirus status from the catalog of TCR beta chain sequences. In a later analysis, TCR nucleotide sequences were compared against IMGT/GENE-DB human TR gene sequences so that V and J genes could be assigned. A later analysis assigned CDR3 sequences and most-parsimonious VDJ recombination scenarios with the TCRdist pipeline. In a later analysis, every TCR beta chain was defined by the combination of its CDR3 amino acid sequence and its V-gene family, and reads without a unique V-gene family were dropped. A later analysis removed 550 to 650 highly shared, low-generation-probability nucleotide sequences to deal with suspected cross-contamination and a sequencing artifact. A later analysis calculated a clonal expansion index for each public chain from normalized within-repertoire ranks of inferred template counts. In a later analysis, generation probabilities were computed using a VDJ recombination model fitted to out-of-frame rearrangements, and the results were checked against IGoR. In a later analysis, hypergeometric tests were used to score TCR-TCR, TCR-HLA and TCR-CMV co-occurrence, with a repertoire-size bias correction applied to TCR pairs. False discovery rates were estimated in a later analysis by permuting HLA or CMV assignments 20 times. In a later analysis, co-occurring TCRs were grouped using DBSCAN, with TCRdist sequence similarity added in when clustering inside HLA-allele-positive subsets. Repertoires with fewer than 30,000 or more than 120,000 public chains, plus five repertoires with anomalous nucleotide sharing, were excluded from co-occurrence clustering. TCRdb re-hosts the immuneACCESS table, in-frame sequences only. Its copies lack some clones; in the studies checked, an unresolved V gene accounts for under half of them, and the cause for the rest is not known. The DNA gave D and trimming, while V, J and clone size come from that table. This sample has 85,000 to 120,000 clones in its table, and 70% to 85% of those were observed once. The ten largest account for approximately 3.6% of the sample.

The cohort comprised approximately 700 healthy bone marrow donors. At the time of sampling, every cohort member was nominally healthy, though immune exposures that went unrecorded were likely present. The donor tested CMV seronegative, placing the donor among the 350 or so seronegative members of the cohort. A peripheral blood sample was collected from each donor, and TCR beta sequencing was performed on peripheral blood mononuclear cells. Genomic DNA was extracted from the blood cell samples with the Qiagen DNeasy Blood Extraction Kit. Material for sequencing was PBMCs. The clonotype was recovered from a man in his sixties in good health and CMV-seronegative. This chain is built from TRBV15 and TRBJ1-6, with no D gene named confidently. The CDR3 region has the sequence CATRDFYNSPLHF. The DNA sequence reads TGTGCCACCAGGGACTTTTATAATTCACCCCTCCACTTT.